The 15 T cell receptor beta chains in this list originate from one sample, sequenced in a study of blood T cell repertoires in COVID-19. Here immunoSEQ multiplex PCR was the method, and the copy in TCRdb shows in-frame clones only, minus some. The repertoire has 150,000 or so clones, around nine tenths of them found once; the top ten carry over 9%. Material for sequencing was peripheral blood. These receptors came from a woman in her 70s with COVID-19, enrolled during active disease.

The gene calls are TRBV6-1 and TRBJ1-1, with TRBD1 identical over 9 bases. The germline V gene encodes CDR1 MNHNS and CDR2 SASEGT. V was clipped by 2 bases and J by 5 bases; unmatched bases: 6. This CDR3 contains 15 residues. CDR3: CASSEFPGQGTEAFF. DNA for the CDR3: TGTGCCAGCAGTGAATTTCCCGGACAGGGGACTGAAGCTTTCTTT.

The chain uses TRBV12-3 or TRBV12-4 and TRBJ1-5; the D is unclear. This CDR3 is built from 13 residues. The V end lost 4 bases, the J end lost 9 bases, and 13 bases lay between the germline ends. CDR3 sequence (DNA): TGTGCCAGCAGTTCCCCGGGGAGAGGGCCCCAGCATTTT. Translation gives CASSSPGRGPQHF.

J is TRBJ1-6 and V is TRBV19; 8 bases are shared with TRBD1. The germline gives CDR1 LNHDA, CDR2 SQIVND (reference sequence). The CDR3 sequence is 16 residues long. The V and J ends lost 3 bases and 2 bases, in that order; junction bases with no gene match: 3. The CDR3 region is CASSINRGTYNSPLHF. As DNA, the CDR3 is TGTGCCAGTAGTATTAACAGGGGGACCTATAATTCACCCCTCCACTTT.

The chain has TRBV25-1 and TRBJ2-3; 8 positions agree with TRBD1. This CDR3 has 13 residues. The junction had 5 bases not matched to a gene; V was cut back by 6 bases and J by 6 bases. CDR1 and CDR2 (germline): MGHDK, SYGVNS. CDR3 residues: CASSDRGRDTQYF. The CDR3 region has the DNA TGTGCCAGCAGCGACAGGGGTAGGGATACGCAGTATTTT.

This clone was seen only a few times. This chain joins TRBV7-9 and TRBJ1-1, with D unclear. Trimming shortened V by 4 bases and J by 1 base, and 13 bases separated the two germline ends. The germline CDR1 and CDR2 sequences are SEHNR and FQNEAQ (reference sequence). The CDR3 runs 15 residues. The CDR3 DNA follows: TGTGCCAGCAGCTCCCCGGGAAATAAGAACACTGAAGCTTTCTTT. Protein product: CASSSPGNKNTEAFF.

The chain combines TRBV19 with TRBJ1-4, with TRBD1 matching over 7 bases. Trimming took 4 bases from V and 2 from J; bases not matched to a gene: 7. Germline V CDR1 and CDR2: LNHDA, SQIVND (reference sequence). The CDR3 extends over 16 amino acids. The CDR3 bases are TGTGCCAGTAGTAGAAGACAGGGTGGGACTAATGAAAAACTGTTTTTT. It specifies CASSRRQGGTNEKLFF.

The chain links TRBV9 to TRBJ1-6, with a weak D call TRBD1 (6 bases). The germline CDR1 and CDR2 sequences are SGDLS and YYNGEE. The CDR3 has 14 residues. Trimming took 0 bases from V and 10 from J, leaving 11 bases between them. This CDR3 reads CASSVGRQVSPLHF. The CDR3 coding sequence is TGTGCCAGCAGCGTAGGGAGACAGGTCTCACCCCTCCACTTT.

This clone was picked up one time. This CDR3 reads CASSKIGPGVFPYNSPLHF. The CDR3 nucleotides read TGTGCCAGCAGCAAAATAGGCCCAGGCGTATTCCCTTATAATTCACCCCTCCACTTT. The genes are TRBV7-2 and TRBJ1-6; D is undetermined. This CDR3 spans 19 amino acids. The germline CDR1 and CDR2 sequences are SGHTA and FQGNSA. V lost 5 bases, J lost 4 bases, and 24 bases lay in between.

This chain joins TRBV19 and TRBJ2-1; 7 bases line up with TRBD1. There are 15 residues in the CDR3. The V and J ends lost 4 bases and 7 bases, in that order; junction bases with no gene match: 10. Germline CDR1 is LNHDA and CDR2 is SQIVND (reference sequence). The CDR3 region is CASSTTGWYENEQFF. CDR3 nucleotides: TGTGCCAGTAGTACGACAGGGTGGTATGAAAATGAGCAGTTCTTC.

This clone appeared a single time. DNA for the CDR3: TGTGCCAGCAGAAGACAGGGGTACTCTGAGCAGTTCTTC. It encodes CASRRQGYSEQFF. This chain uses TRBV12-3 or TRBV12-4 with TRBJ2-1; 8 bases are a match to TRBD1. This CDR3 contains 13 residues. The V and J ends lost 6 bases and 9 bases, in that order; junction bases with no gene match: 7.

This clone was picked up one time. The chain carries TRBV6-2 or TRBV6-3 and TRBJ2-7; D ambiguous. Germline V CDR1 and CDR2: MNHEY, SVGEGT. Trimming cost V 2 bases and J 9 bases, with 11 bases left between them. The CDR3 loop spans 12 amino acids. CDR3: CASSYGMAAQYF. Written as DNA, the CDR3 is TGTGCCAGCAGTTACGGTATGGCCGCGCAGTACTTC.

This clone was detected only once. The chain joins TRBV3-1 (or the pseudogene TRBV3-2) to TRBJ1-5; D unclear. The CDR3 covers 14 residues. Germline V gene sequence: CDR1 LGHDT, CDR2 YNNKEL (reference sequence). V was cut by 2 bases and J by 9 bases, with 14 bases left in between. For the CDR3, the DNA is TGTGCCAGCAGCCAACTATTTAACGAGGGGCCCCAGCATTTT. Protein product: CASSQLFNEGPQHF.

V and J are TRBV5-1 and TRBJ2-3; D possibly corresponds to TRBD1 (5 bases). V lost 6 bases to trimming and J lost 6 bases, with 17 bases between them. This CDR3 spans 14 amino acids. The germline V gene encodes CDR1 SGHRS and CDR2 YFSETQ. The CDR3 DNA follows: TGCGCCAGCACCAGACAGCCCGCCGGTGATACGCAGTATTTT. Its protein is CASTRQPAGDTQYF.

Worth noting for this clone: The sample holds other DNA sequences that translate to the same CDR3. The chain uses TRBV2 and TRBJ2-7; TRBD1 agrees at 8 bases. The germline gives CDR1 SNHLY, CDR2 FYNNEI. The junction had 3 bases not matched to a gene; V was cut back by 8 bases and J by 3 bases. This CDR3 has 12 amino acids. The CDR3 reads CASGTGFYEQYF. CDR3 sequence (DNA): TGTGCCAGCGGGACAGGTTTCTACGAGCAGTACTTC.

The J gene is TRBJ1-2, the V gene TRBV7-9; a possible D gene is TRBD1 (5 bases). V was clipped by 2 bases and J by 4 bases, with 23 bases between them. This CDR3 region has 18 residues. Germline V gives CDR1 SEHNR, CDR2 FQNEAQ (reference sequence). The CDR3 is CASSLFAGPKLVFYGYTF. The CDR3, as DNA: TGTGCCAGCAGCTTATTCGCAGGGCCCAAGTTGGTGTTCTATGGCTACACCTTC. Filled out from reference TRBV7-9 and TRBJ1-2, the complete variable domain reads DTGVSQNPRHKITKRGQNVTFRCDPISEHNRLYWYRQTLGQGPEFLTYFQNEAQLEKSRLLSDRFSAERPKGSFSTLEIQRTEQGDSAMYLCASSLFAGPKLVFYGYTFGSGTRLTVV.